The rows below give T cell receptor beta chains drawn from one sample of a study of blood T cell repertoires in COVID-19. Assay: immunoSEQ multiplex PCR; the TCRdb copy retains only in-frame clones and omits some. The sample carries around 180,000 clones, 81% recorded once. What was sequenced was peripheral blood. The source of these receptors is a woman of 80 years or more with COVID-19, enrolled during active disease. The conserved cysteine and the conserved F or W are not part of the CDR3 here. Each record gives: V gene, J gene, CDR3 protein.

TRBV4-2	TRBJ2-2	ASSQDGTLSGRSTGELF
TRBV19	TRBJ2-2	ASSTSGFSGELF
TRBV9	TRBJ1-6	ASSVGGQHKSPLH
TRBV3-1/TRBV3-2	TRBJ2-7	ASSDGDRAPYEQY
TRBV6-5	TRBJ2-5	ASSLSVQETQY
TRBV19	TRBJ2-3	ASGAGGGTDTQY
TRBV2	TRBJ1-4	ASKRNNEKLF
TRBV5-4	TRBJ1-1	ASSLRPGNTEAF
TRBV29-1	TRBJ2-3	SVEGLAGRTDTQY
TRBV28	TRBJ2-1	ASRDSGSRNEQF
TRBV7-3	TRBJ2-1	ASSSSGGYNEQF
TRBV2	TRBJ2-7	ASRVYREGSEQY
TRBV11-2	TRBJ2-7	ASSLRDRGPYEQY
TRBV3-1/TRBV3-2	TRBJ2-3	ASSQLGTSGTDTQY
TRBV27	TRBJ2-1	ASSPSPYNEQF
TRBV24-1	TRBJ2-5	ATSDLHRGMETQY
TRBV28	TRBJ2-2	ASSESLGTGLDLF
TRBV7-8	TRBJ2-2	ASSLLDTLGNTGELF
TRBV28	TRBJ1-1	ASSLTGGARTEAF
TRBV18	TRBJ2-5	ASSPLAGARETQY
TRBV7-9	TRBJ1-1	ASSFIVLDNTEAF
TRBV18	TRBJ2-2	ASEIVRERTGELF
TRBV5-1	TRBJ1-2	ASSLAGGHYGYT
TRBV4-3	TRBJ1-3	ASSLLEAGTGNTIY
TRBV6-1	TRBJ2-3	ASSWRQDYTDTQY
TRBV2	TRBJ2-1	ASVAILSYNEQF
TRBV19	TRBJ2-3	ASSIGQTINTQY
TRBV4-3	TRBJ1-3	ASSQDRVSRGNTIY
TRBV7-9	TRBJ2-7	ASSYAGGEYEQY
TRBV5-1	TRBJ1-2	ATSQGGDDGYT
TRBV14	TRBJ2-2	ASSQFQGLSTGELF
TRBV7-2	TRBJ2-5	ASSPGGSRETQY
TRBV27	TRBJ1-6	ASSPLTSRNSPLH
TRBV13	TRBJ2-2	ASSLGWAGVSTGELF
TRBV4-1	TRBJ1-1	ASSRWRGNEAF
TRBV15	TRBJ1-1	ATSAYRGYTEAF
TRBV9	TRBJ2-5	ASSVIAGTDETQY
TRBV5-5	TRBJ2-5	ASSPGQGVQTQY
TRBV27	TRBJ1-5	ASKILRDTYSNQPQH
TRBV5-1	TRBJ2-7	ASSFFGAVQGLYEQY
TRBV11-3	TRBJ2-7	ASSLAGQSDRGEQY
TRBV6-6	TRBJ2-7	ASRGTGLYEQY
TRBV7-2	TRBJ1-2	ASSPRQGPNGYT
TRBV18	TRBJ2-7	ASSPGLADEQY
TRBV5-6	TRBJ2-7	ASSLYREQY
TRBV28	TRBJ1-5	ASSPRTGKLFSNQPQH
TRBV27	TRBJ2-7	ASNPRGPPGPSSYEQY
TRBV7-9	TRBJ2-5	ASSLDTGETQY
TRBV10-3	TRBJ2-3	AISSQGSGTDTQY
TRBV7-8	TRBJ2-7	ASSLGTSGSYEQY
TRBV30	TRBJ2-7	AWSRTPVHEQY
TRBV29-1	TRBJ1-2	SGTGGENYGYT
TRBV5-5	TRBJ1-4	ASSLTGGRDEKLF
TRBV5-6	TRBJ1-5	ASSRQHYQPQH
TRBV6-5	TRBJ2-2	ASRLEDTGELF